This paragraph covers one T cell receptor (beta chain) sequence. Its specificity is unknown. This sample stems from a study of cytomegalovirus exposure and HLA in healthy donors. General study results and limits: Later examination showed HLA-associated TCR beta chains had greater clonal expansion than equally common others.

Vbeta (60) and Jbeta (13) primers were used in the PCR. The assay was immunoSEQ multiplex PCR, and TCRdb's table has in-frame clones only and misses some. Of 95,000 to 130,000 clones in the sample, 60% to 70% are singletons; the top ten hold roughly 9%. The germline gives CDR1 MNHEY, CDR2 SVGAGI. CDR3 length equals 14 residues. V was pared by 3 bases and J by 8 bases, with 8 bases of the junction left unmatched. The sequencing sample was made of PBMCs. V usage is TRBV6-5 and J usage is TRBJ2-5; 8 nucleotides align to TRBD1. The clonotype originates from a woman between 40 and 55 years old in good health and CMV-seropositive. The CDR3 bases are TGTGCCAGCAGTTATAACGGCCAGGGGGCCACCCAGTACTTC. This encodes CASSYNGQGATQYF.